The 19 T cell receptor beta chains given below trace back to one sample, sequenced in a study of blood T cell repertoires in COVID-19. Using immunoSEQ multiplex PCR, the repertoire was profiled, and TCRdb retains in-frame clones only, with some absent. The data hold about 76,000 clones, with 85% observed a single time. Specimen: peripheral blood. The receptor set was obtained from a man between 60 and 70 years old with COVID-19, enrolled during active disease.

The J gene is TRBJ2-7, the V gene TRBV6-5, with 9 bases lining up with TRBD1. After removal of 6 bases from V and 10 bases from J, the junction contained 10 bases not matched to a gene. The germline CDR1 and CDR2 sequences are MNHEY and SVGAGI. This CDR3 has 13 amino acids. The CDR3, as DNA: TGTGCCAGCAGCGGGACAGGGAGTTCTCAACAGTACTTC. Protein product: CASSGTGSSQQYF.

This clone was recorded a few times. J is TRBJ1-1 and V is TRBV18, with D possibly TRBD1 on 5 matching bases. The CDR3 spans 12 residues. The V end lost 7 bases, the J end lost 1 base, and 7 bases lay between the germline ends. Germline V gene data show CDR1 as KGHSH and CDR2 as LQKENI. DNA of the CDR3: TGTGCCAGCTTTGGACAGAACACTGAAGCTTTCTTT. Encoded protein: CASFGQNTEAFF.

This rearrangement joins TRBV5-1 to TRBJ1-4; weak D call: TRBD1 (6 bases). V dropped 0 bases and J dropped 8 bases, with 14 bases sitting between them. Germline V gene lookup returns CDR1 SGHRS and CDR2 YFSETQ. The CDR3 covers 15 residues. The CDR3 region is CASSLEGRGGEKLFF. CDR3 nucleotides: TGCGCCAGCAGCTTGGAAGGCAGGGGTGGGGAAAAACTGTTTTTT. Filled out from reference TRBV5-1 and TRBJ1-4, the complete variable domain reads KAGVTQTPRYLIKTRGQQVTLSCSPISGHRSVSWYQQTPGQGLQFLFEYFSETQRNKGNFPGRFSGRQFSNSRSEMNVSTLELGDSALYLCASSLEGRGGEKLFFGSGTQLSVL.

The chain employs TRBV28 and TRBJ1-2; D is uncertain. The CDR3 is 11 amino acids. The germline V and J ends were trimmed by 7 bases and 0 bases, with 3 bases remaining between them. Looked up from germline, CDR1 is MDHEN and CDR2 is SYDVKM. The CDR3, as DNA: TGTGCCAGCATTACTAACTATGGCTACACCTTC. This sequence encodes CASITNYGYTF.

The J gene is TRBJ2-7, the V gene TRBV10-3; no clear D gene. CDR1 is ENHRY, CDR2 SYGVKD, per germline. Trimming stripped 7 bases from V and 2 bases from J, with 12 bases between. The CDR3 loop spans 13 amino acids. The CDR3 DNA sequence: TGTGCCATCACCTCCGGGTTGGCCTACGAGCAGTACTTC. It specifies CAITSGLAYEQYF.

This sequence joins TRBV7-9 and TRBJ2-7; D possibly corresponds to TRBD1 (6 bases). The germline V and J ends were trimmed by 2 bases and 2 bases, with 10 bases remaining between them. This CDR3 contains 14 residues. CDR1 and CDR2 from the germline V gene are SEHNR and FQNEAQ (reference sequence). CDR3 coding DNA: TGTGCCAGCAGCTTAAGTGGACAGACCTACGAGCAGTACTTC. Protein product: CASSLSGQTYEQYF.

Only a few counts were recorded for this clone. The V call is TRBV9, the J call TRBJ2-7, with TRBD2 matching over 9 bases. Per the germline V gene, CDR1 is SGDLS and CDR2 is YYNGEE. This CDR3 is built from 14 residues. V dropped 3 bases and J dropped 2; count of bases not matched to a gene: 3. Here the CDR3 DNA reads TGTGCCAGCAGCGCCGCGGGAGGGCCCTACGAGCAGTACTTC. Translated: CASSAAGGPYEQYF.

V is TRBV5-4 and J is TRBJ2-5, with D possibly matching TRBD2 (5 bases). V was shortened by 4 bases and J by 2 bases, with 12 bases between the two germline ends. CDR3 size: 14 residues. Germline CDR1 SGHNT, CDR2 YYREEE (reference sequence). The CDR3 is CASSTGNRQETQYF. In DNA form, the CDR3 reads TGTGCCAGCAGCACGGGGAACCGACAAGAGACCCAGTACTTC.

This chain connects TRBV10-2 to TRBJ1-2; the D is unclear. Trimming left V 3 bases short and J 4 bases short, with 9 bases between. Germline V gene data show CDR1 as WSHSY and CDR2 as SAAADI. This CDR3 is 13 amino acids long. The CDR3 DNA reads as TGCGCCAGCAGTGAAGGGAGTGGCTATGGCTACACCTTC. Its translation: CASSEGSGYGYTF.

The CDR3 loop is CASGSGTSDEQYF. CDR3 nucleotides: TGTGCCAGCGGGTCCGGGACTAGCGACGAGCAGTACTTC. The gene calls are TRBV12-3 or TRBV12-4 and TRBJ2-7, with TRBD2 identical over 10 bases. The V gene end was trimmed by 8 bases and the J gene end by 5 bases; junction bases not matched to a gene: 6. The CDR3 totals 13 residues.

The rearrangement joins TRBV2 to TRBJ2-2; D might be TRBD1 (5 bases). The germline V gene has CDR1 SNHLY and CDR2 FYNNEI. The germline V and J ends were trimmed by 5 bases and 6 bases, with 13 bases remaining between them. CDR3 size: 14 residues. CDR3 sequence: CASSTRAGAGELFF. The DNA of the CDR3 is TGTGCCAGCAGTACCAGGGCAGGTGCCGGGGAGCTGTTTTTT.

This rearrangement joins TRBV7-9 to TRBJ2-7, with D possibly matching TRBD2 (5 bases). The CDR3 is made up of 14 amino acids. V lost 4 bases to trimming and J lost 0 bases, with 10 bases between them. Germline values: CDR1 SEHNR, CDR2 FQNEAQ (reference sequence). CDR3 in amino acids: CASSSGLHSYEQYF. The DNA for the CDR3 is TGTGCCAGCAGCTCCGGACTCCACTCCTACGAGCAGTACTTC.

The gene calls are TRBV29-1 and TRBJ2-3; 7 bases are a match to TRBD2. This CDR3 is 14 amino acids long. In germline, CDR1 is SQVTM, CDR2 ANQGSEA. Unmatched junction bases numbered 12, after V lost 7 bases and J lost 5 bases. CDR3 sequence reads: CSAQQDPGGDTQYF. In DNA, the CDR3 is TGCAGCGCACAACAGGACCCGGGAGGAGATACGCAGTATTTT.

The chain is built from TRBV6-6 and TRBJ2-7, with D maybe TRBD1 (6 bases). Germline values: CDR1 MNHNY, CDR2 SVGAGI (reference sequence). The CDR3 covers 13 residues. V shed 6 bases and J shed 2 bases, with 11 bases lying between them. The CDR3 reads CASSKDSPYEQYF. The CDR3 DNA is TGTGCCAGCAGCAAGGACAGCCCCTACGAGCAGTACTTC.

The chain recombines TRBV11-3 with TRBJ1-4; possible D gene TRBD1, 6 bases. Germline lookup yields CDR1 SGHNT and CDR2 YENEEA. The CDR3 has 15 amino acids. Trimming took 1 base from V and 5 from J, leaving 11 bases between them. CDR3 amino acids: CASSLGKTGNEKLFF. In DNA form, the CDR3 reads TGTGCCAGCAGCTTAGGTAAAACAGGGAATGAAAAACTGTTTTTT.

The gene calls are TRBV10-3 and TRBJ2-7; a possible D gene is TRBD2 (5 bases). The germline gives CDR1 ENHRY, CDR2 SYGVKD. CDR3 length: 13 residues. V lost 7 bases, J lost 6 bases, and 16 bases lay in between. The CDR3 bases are TGTGCCATCACAGCCAGCGGCCGTGGCGAGCAGTACTTC. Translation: CAITASGRGEQYF.

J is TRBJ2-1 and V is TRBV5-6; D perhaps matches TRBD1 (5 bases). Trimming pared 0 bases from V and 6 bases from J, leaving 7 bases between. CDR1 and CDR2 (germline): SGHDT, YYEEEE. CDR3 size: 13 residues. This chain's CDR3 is CASSLARANEQFF. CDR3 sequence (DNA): TGTGCCAGCAGCTTGGCCAGGGCCAATGAGCAGTTCTTC.

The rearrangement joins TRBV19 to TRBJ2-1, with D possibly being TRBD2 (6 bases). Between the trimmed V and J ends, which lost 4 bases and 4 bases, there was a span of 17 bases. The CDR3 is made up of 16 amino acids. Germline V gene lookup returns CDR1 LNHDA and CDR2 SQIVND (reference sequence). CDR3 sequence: CASSTALGDLYNEQFF. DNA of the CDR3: TGTGCCAGTAGTACGGCCCTAGGGGACTTATACAATGAGCAGTTCTTC.

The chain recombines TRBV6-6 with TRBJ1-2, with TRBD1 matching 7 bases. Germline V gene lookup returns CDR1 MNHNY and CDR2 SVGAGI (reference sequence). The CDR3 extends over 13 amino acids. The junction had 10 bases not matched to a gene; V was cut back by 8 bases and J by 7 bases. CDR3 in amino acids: CASLQGRLVGYTF. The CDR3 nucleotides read TGTGCCAGCTTACAGGGGCGGTTGGTTGGCTACACCTTC.